This T cell receptor beta chain stems from a study of spatial heterogeneity in lung cancer. Study-level information: Beta-chain sequences consistently outnumbered alpha-chain sequences in detection. Study-wide results and limits: Blood contained ubiquitous expanded tumor TCRs more at resection than at follow-up.

Noted time point: sample taken at primary tumor resection. Unsorted samples of tumor, nontumor lung or frozen PBMC had their whole RNA sequenced. Donation came from 70 or so patients with untreated early-stage non-small cell lung cancer. All TCR cDNA molecules were individually tagged with a unique molecular identifier. A single record per CDR3 protein comes from TCRdb applying MiXCR to the 5' RACE reads. Found here are tens of thousands of distinct CDR3 sequences, 13% of them singletons; the top ten hold under 7.5%. With regard to this clonotype: Its target is not known.

Per the germline V gene, CDR1 is LGHDT and CDR2 is YNNKEL (reference sequence). The V and J ends lost 4 bases and 4 bases respectively, with 14 bases between them. CDR3 length: 14 residues. The gene calls are TRBV3-1 and TRBJ2-7; tentatively, D is TRBD1 (5 bases). The source material was PBMCs, sampled at surgery. This clonotype was sampled from a male donor with early-stage non-small cell lung cancer. CDR3 nucleotide sequence: TGTGCCAGCAGCCCCTCAGGGCTACCTTACGAGCAGTACTTC. Its translation is CASSPSGLPYEQYF.